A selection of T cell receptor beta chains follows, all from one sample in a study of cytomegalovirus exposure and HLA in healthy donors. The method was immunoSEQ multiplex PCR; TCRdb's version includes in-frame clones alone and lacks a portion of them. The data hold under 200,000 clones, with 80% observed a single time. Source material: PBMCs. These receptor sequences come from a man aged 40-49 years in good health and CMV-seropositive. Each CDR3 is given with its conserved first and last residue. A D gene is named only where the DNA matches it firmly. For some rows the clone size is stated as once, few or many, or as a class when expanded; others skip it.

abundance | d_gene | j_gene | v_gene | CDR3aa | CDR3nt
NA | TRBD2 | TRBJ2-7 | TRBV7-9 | CASSASGGGYEQYF | TGTGCCAGCAGCGCATCGGGAGGGGGATACGAGCAGTACTTC
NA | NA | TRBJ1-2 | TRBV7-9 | CASSPSQGYGYTF | TGTGCCAGCAGCCCAAGCCAGGGCTATGGCTACACCTTC
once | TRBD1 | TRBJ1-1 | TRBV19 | CASSLRQGNTEAFF | TGTGCCAGTAGTTTAAGACAGGGGAACACTGAAGCTTTCTTT
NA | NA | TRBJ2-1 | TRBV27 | CASSFTGGAYNEQFF | TGTGCCAGCAGTTTCACAGGGGGGGCCTACAATGAGCAGTTCTTC
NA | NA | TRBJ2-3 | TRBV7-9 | CASSLRGLGTDTQYF | TGTGCCAGCAGCTTAAGAGGTTTGGGCACAGATACGCAGTATTTT
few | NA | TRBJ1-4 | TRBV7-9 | CASSLEGTARGEKLFF | TGTGCCAGCAGCTTAGAGGGAACAGCCCGGGGTGAAAAACTGTTTTTT
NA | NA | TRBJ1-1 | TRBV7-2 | CASSFSGANTEAFF | TGTGCCAGCAGTTTCTCAGGGGCGAACACTGAAGCTTTCTTT
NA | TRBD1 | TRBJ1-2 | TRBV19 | CASSPPWDSVYGYTF | TGTGCCAGTAGTCCCCCTTGGGACAGTGTTTATGGCTACACCTTC
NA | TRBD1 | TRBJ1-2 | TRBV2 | CASSEVEGAGYGYTF | TGTGCCAGCAGTGAGGTGGAGGGGGCTGGGTATGGCTACACCTTC
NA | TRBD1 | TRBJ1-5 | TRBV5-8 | CASSRDRGPSNQPQHF | TGTGCCAGCAGTCGGGACAGGGGGCCTAGCAATCAGCCCCAGCATTTT
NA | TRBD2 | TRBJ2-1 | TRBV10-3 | CAISESGLAGLNEQFF | TGTGCCATCAGTGAGTCGGGACTAGCGGGACTCAATGAGCAGTTCTTC
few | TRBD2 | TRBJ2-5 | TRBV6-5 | CASRAGGQETQYF | TGTGCCAGCAGGGCGGGGGGCCAAGAGACCCAGTACTTC
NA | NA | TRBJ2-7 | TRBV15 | CATSRDLDREGEQYF | TGTGCCACCAGCAGAGATTTGGACAGGGAGGGCGAGCAGTACTTC
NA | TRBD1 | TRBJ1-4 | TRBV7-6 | CASSTRHRDRGRGEKLFF | TGTGCCAGCAGCACCCGACACCGGGACAGGGGGCGGGGTGAAAAACTGTTTTTT
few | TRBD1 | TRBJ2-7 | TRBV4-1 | CASSQGVQGTGYEQYF | TGCGCCAGCAGCCAAGGAGTCCAGGGGACAGGCTACGAGCAGTACTTC
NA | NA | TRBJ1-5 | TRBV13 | CASSLGSEANQPQHF | TGTGCCAGCAGCTTAGGTTCAGAGGCCAATCAGCCCCAGCATTTT
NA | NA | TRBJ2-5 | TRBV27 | CASSSQWYQETQYF | TGTGCCAGCAGCTCACAATGGTACCAAGAGACCCAGTACTTC
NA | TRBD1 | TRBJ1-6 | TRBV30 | CAWSSGQGGSPLHF | TGTGCCTGGAGTTCGGGACAGGGTGGTTCACCCCTCCACTTT
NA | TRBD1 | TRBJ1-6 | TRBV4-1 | CASSLGTGSNSPLHF | TGCGCCAGCAGCCTTGGGACAGGGAGTAATTCACCCCTCCACTTT
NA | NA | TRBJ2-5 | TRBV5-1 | CASSRAGPKAAQETQYF | TGCGCCAGCAGTAGAGCAGGGCCAAAGGCGGCCCAAGAGACCCAGTACTTC
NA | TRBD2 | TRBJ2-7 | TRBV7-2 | CASSSSWGGGAAYEQYF | TGTGCCAGCAGCTCTTCCTGGGGCGGGGGGGCCGCCTACGAGCAGTACTTC
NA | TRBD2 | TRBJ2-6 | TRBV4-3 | CASSHFGLGKSSGANVLTF | TGCGCCAGCAGCCACTTCGGACTAGGCAAAAGCTCTGGGGCCAACGTCCTGACTTTC
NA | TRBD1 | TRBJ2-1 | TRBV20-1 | CSAVQGDVF | TGCAGTGCTGTACAGGGGGATGTCTTC
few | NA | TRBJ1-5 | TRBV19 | CASRGQPAGPQHF | TGTGCCAGTAGAGGACAGCCCGCAGGGCCCCAGCATTTT
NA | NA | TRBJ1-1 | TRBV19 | CASSVGAMNTEAFF | TGTGCCAGTAGTGTAGGGGCAATGAACACTGAAGCTTTCTTT
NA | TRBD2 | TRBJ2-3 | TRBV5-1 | CASSLSGVGTDTQYF | TGCGCCAGCAGCTTGAGCGGGGTAGGCACAGATACGCAGTATTTT
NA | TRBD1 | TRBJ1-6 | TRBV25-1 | CASSQGAYNSPLHF | TGTGCCAGCAGTCAGGGGGCCTATAATTCACCCCTCCACTTT